These T cell receptor beta chains were read from a single sample in a study of regulatory T cells in long-lasting Graves disease. TCRdb reanalysed the multiplex PCR reads using MiXCR and keeps one entry per CDR3 protein. The sample includes roughly 530,000 distinct CDR3 sequences, about 16% seen only once; the top ten take roughly 25%. These sequences were also reported in another study, on T cells in Graves' hyperthyroidism and ophthalmopathy.

The sample was peripheral blood mononuclear cells (PBMCs), taken at new diagnosis, from a patient treated with antithyroid drugs. These receptors were collected from a woman aged 40-65 years with Graves disease. CDR3s include the opening cysteine and the closing phenylalanine or tryptophan. D genes are given only for firm matches. Size tells how often a clone was seen (once, few, many) or the class of an expanded clone, and some rows leave it out.

>TRBV6-1|few|TRBD1|TRBJ2-2
CASTLLQGTGELFF
TGTGCCAGCACCCTATTACAGGGGACCGGGGAGCTGTTTTTT
>TRBV27|many|NA|TRBJ2-3
CASRRTTGPDTQYF
TGTGCCAGCAGGAGGACCACAGGGCCAGATACGCAGTATTTT
>TRBV12-3/TRBV12-4|many|NA|TRBJ2-6
CASSQDPGVSGANVLTF
TGTGCCAGCAGCCAAGACCCGGGGGTCTCTGGGGCCAACGTCCTGACTTTC
>TRBV20-1|NA|NA|TRBJ1-1
CSASQGMTEAFF
TGCAGTGCTAGTCAGGGGATGACTGAAGCTTTCTTT
>TRBV7-2|many|NA|TRBJ2-2
CASSSGVGRTGELFF
TGTGCCAGCAGCTCAGGGGTAGGAAGGACCGGGGAGCTGTTTTTT
>TRBV24-1|NA|NA|TRBJ2-1
CATSDLLGHNEQFF
TGTGCCACCAGTGATTTGTTGGGGCACAATGAGCAGTTCTTC
>TRBV19|NA|NA|TRBJ1-5
CASSPASDPPGGQPQHF
TGTGCCAGTAGTCCAGCCTCGGACCCACCCGGGGGACAGCCCCAGCATTTT
>TRBV11-2|many|NA|TRBJ1-1
CASSYGRGSAEAFF
TGTGCCAGCAGCTACGGACGGGGATCAGCTGAAGCTTTCTTT
>TRBV6-5|few|NA|TRBJ2-3
CASSYFYGTDTQYF
TGTGCCAGCAGTTACTTCTACGGAACAGATACGCAGTATTTT
>TRBV20-1|many|TRBD1|TRBJ2-7
CSARRTGFLNEQYF
TGCAGTGCGAGGAGGACAGGGTTTTTGAACGAGCAGTACTTC
>TRBV5-1|few|NA|TRBJ1-6
CASTFDEQGGSPLHF
TGCGCCAGCACCTTCGATGAACAGGGTGGTTCACCCCTCCACTTT
>TRBV6-4|many|TRBD2|TRBJ2-1
CASSDSGGGANEQFF
TGTGCCAGCAGTGACTCAGGCGGGGGGGCGAATGAGCAGTTCTTC
>TRBV20-1|many|NA|TRBJ1-2
CSALNANYGYTF
TGCAGTGCTCTCAATGCTAACTATGGCTACACCTTC
>TRBV3-1|many|NA|TRBJ1-2
CASSQESAGLIYGYTF
TGTGCCAGCAGCCAAGAATCTGCGGGGCTCATCTATGGCTACACCTTC
>TRBV5-1|many|TRBD1|TRBJ1-1
CASSLEQGVSTEAFF
TGCGCCAGCAGCTTGGAACAGGGGGTGAGCACTGAAGCTTTCTTT
>TRBV2|many|NA|TRBJ2-3
CASALERGTDTQYF
TGTGCCAGCGCCCTCGAAAGGGGTACTGATACGCAGTATTTT
>TRBV20-1|NA|NA|TRBJ1-5
CSAGGQSREPQHF
TGCAGTGCTGGAGGACAGAGCCGTGAGCCCCAGCATTTT
>TRBV18|many|NA|TRBJ2-3
CASSLRGDWTDTQYF
TGTGCCAGCTCACTGAGGGGCGACTGGACAGATACGCAGTATTTT
>TRBV5-5|NA|TRBD2|TRBJ2-3
CASSGLAAHTDTQYF
TGTGCCAGCAGCGGACTAGCGGCACACACAGATACGCAGTATTTT
>TRBV30|many|NA|TRBJ1-2
CAWSVWGANYGYTF
TGTGCCTGGAGTGTATGGGGAGCTAACTATGGCTACACCTTC
>TRBV12-3/TRBV12-4|few|NA|TRBJ1-2
CASTSGGWDGYTF
TGTGCCAGCACCTCTGGGGGATGGGATGGCTACACCTTC
>TRBV27|few|NA|TRBJ1-2
CASSPHPTAGDYGYTF
TGTGCCAGCAGTCCACACCCGACAGCCGGGGACTATGGCTACACCTTC
>TRBV9|NA|NA|TRBJ2-5
CASSKTGFQETQYF
TGTGCCAGCAGCAAGACAGGTTTCCAAGAGACCCAGTACTTC
>TRBV7-3|few|NA|TRBJ2-2
CASSLTGSPGELFF
TGTGCCAGCAGCTTAACGGGATCCCCCGGGGAGCTGTTTTTT
>TRBV11-1|many|NA|TRBJ1-1
CASSAGTWTEAFF
TGTGCCAGCAGCGCAGGGACCTGGACTGAAGCTTTCTTT
>TRBV19|NA|NA|TRBJ1-5
CASSIAPPRDGDQPQHF
TGTGCCAGTAGTATAGCCCCCCCCCGGGACGGGGATCAGCCCCAGCATTTT
>TRBV18|many|TRBD2|TRBJ2-3
CASSPAAGGPFDTQYF
TGTGCCAGCTCACCGGCAGCGGGGGGGCCGTTTGATACGCAGTATTTT
>TRBV6-1|many|NA|TRBJ1-3
CASAEGNTIYF
TGTGCCAGCGCCGAAGGGAACACCATATATTTT
>TRBV30|NA|NA|TRBJ2-2
CAWTAGTTNTGELFF
TGTGCCTGGACCGCCGGGACAACGAACACCGGGGAGCTGTTTTTT
>TRBV11-2|NA|TRBD2|TRBJ2-2
CASSLRSGGPGTGELFF
TGTGCCAGCAGCTTAAGAAGCGGGGGGCCGGGCACCGGGGAGCTGTTTTTT
>TRBV2|many|NA|TRBJ2-2
CASSTGTNTGELFF
TGTGCCAGCAGTACCGGGACAAACACCGGGGAGCTGTTTTTT
>TRBV18|NA|TRBD1|TRBJ2-2
CASQPRDSATGELFF
TGTGCCAGCCAACCACGGGACAGCGCCACCGGGGAGCTGTTTTTT
>TRBV5-1|NA|NA|TRBJ2-6
CASSLDWPGANVLTF
TGCGCCAGCAGCTTGGACTGGCCTGGGGCCAACGTCCTGACTTTC
>TRBV4-1|once|TRBD1|TRBJ1-2
CASSQGPPTGTANYGYTF
TGCGCCAGCAGCCAGGGACCACCTACCGGGACAGCTAACTATGGCTACACCTTC
>TRBV20-1|few|NA|TRBJ2-7
CSASASSYEQYF
TGCAGTGCTAGTGCCAGCTCCTACGAGCAGTACTTC
>TRBV4-2|NA|NA|TRBJ2-1
CSSSQDIPKGNEQFF
TGTTCCAGCAGCCAAGATATACCGAAGGGCAATGAGCAGTTCTTC
>TRBV5-1|few|TRBD1|TRBJ2-5
CASSARGQRETQYF
TGTGCCAGCAGCGCCAGGGGGCAGAGGGAGACCCAGTACTTC
>TRBV9|few|TRBD2|TRBJ2-5
CASSGTGGARETQYF
TGTGCCAGCAGCGGAACCGGGGGGGCAAGGGAGACCCAGTACTTC
>TRBV6-2/TRBV6-3|few|NA|TRBJ2-5
CASSYSVGWGETQYF
TGTGCCAGCAGTTACTCTGTCGGTTGGGGAGAGACCCAGTACTTC
>TRBV27|few|TRBD1|TRBJ2-1
CATRQGSYNEQFF
TGTGCCACCCGACAGGGATCCTACAATGAGCAGTTCTTC
>TRBV28|many|NA|TRBJ2-3
CASSLGLAGPTDTQYF
TGTGCCAGCAGTTTAGGGCTAGCTGGGCCCACAGATACGCAGTATTTT